This T cell receptor (beta chain) was identified during a study of T-cell memory formation after mild COVID-19. Broader study findings: The main location of contracting CD4+ clones was CM and EM, and that of contracting CD8+ clones was EMRA. Prior to infection, memory already included some responding clones, suggesting cross-reactive memory joined.

This clonotype was counted at least ten times. Its target is unknown. TCRdb fed the 5' RACE reads into MiXCR, producing one record per CDR3 protein. The sample contains about 260,000 distinct CDR3 sequences, 15% to 20% of which appear only once. The sequence was collected from a man aged 18 to 30 who had mild COVID-19 (a few samples of this study predate the infection). Cell type and time point are not known. Sequencing input: PBMCs or a T cell subset sorted from them (not recorded which).

CDR3 sequence: CASSLGPAGEQYF. In DNA form, the CDR3 reads TGTGCCAGCAGCTTAGGACCGGCGGGGGAGCAGTACTTC. J is TRBJ2-7 and V is TRBV7-9; tentative D call: TRBD2 (6 bases). V was clipped by 1 base and J by 7 bases, with 11 bases between them. The CDR3 sequence is 13 residues long. CDR1 is SEHNR, CDR2 FQNEAQ, per germline (reference sequence).